The entry below gives a single T cell receptor (beta chain) sequence along with its context. This entry comes from a study of blood T cell repertoires in COVID-19. Across the whole study: Collection of acute and convalescent COVID-19 samples took place in the United States, Italy and Spain.

The V end lost 4 bases, the J end lost 5 bases, and 10 bases lay between the germline ends. In germline, CDR1 is KGHDR, CDR2 SFDVKD. The CDR3 has 13 residues. Measured with immunoSEQ multiplex PCR; TCRdb has only the in-frame clones, and not every one. The sample consists of 100,000 to 120,000 clones, roughly 80% of them appearing once. The source material was peripheral blood. The sequence was obtained from a man aged 45-65 years with acute or convalescent COVID-19. The chain carries TRBV24-1 and TRBJ2-5; D is undetermined. The CDR3 nucleotides are TGTGCCACCAGTGACCTACTGGAGGAGACCCAGTACTTC. Its translation: CATSDLLEETQYF.